This entry features one TCR beta chain sequence. What it recognizes is unknown. The CDR3 loop spans 15 amino acids. Trimming cost V 4 bases and J 9 bases; bases outside gene matches: 9. Germline V gene lookup returns CDR1 SGHRS and CDR2 YFSETQ. Quantitative barcoded 5'-RACE was used to prepare TCR beta libraries. MiXCR, run by TCRdb on the 5' RACE reads, gives a single entry per CDR3 protein. The repertoire holds roughly 450,000 distinct CDR3 sequences, with roughly 26% as singletons. The record originates from a study of CD8 T cells in ankylosing spondylitis. Overall study findings and caveats: A motif in TCR beta, a set of eight highly homologous variants, appeared characteristic of ankylosing spondylitis blood. The clones that were linked to disease were reported to be significantly enriched in matched synovial fluid samples from ankylosing spondylitis patients. Reports of some motif variants in reactive arthritis synovial fluid and blood predate this one.

Sample: blood, either unsorted or a sorted T cell fraction (not recorded which). The chain carries TRBV5-1 and TRBJ2-1, with 11 bases identical to TRBD2. This receptor was identified in a male donor with ankylosing spondylitis. CDR3 bases: TGCGCCAGCAGCAAGACTAGCGGGACCCGTGGTGAGCAGTTCTTC. Its protein is CASSKTSGTRGEQFF.